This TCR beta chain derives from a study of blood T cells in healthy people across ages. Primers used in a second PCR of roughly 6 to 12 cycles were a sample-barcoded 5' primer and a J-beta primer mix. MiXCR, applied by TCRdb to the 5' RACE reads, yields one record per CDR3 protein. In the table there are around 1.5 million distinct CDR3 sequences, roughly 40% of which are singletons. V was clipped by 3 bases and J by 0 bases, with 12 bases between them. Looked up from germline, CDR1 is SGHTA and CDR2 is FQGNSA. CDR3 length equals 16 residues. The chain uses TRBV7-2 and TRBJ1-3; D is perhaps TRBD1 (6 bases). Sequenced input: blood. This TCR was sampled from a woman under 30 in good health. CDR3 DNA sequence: TGTGCCAGCAGCTTTACAGGGCCATTCTCTGGAAACACCATATATTTT. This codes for CASSFTGPFSGNTIYF.